Below, 5 T cell receptor beta chains from the same sample are listed, as sequenced in a study of cytomegalovirus exposure and HLA in healthy donors. Profiling relied on immunoSEQ multiplex PCR, and the TCRdb table lists in-frame clones only, not all of them. Of roughly 56,000 clones listed, 89% are singletons. The sequenced sample was PBMCs. The receptor source for this set is a woman aged 18 to 35 in good health and CMV-seronegative.

This sequence joins TRBV28 and TRBJ2-2; TRBD2 matches 11 bases. The CDR3 has 16 residues. In germline, CDR1 is MDHEN, CDR2 SYDVKM. The V and J ends lost 2 bases and 7 bases, in that order; junction bases with no gene match: 6. In DNA, the CDR3 is TGTGCCAGCAGTTTAAGTACTAGCGGGAGCGTCGGGGAGCTGTTTTTT. Its protein product is CASSLSTSGSVGELFF. Drawing the rest from reference TRBV28 and TRBJ2-2, the complete variable domain is DVKVTQSSRYLVKRTGEKVFLECVQDMDHENMFWYRQDPGLGLRLIYFSYDVKMKEKGDIPEGYSVSREKKERFSLILESASTNQTSMYLCASSLSTSGSVGELFFGEGSRLTVL.

The chain combines TRBV2 with TRBJ2-3, with TRBD1 matching over 8 bases. The CDR3 is 14 residues long. Germline CDR1 is SNHLY and CDR2 is FYNNEI. V gave up 1 base and J gave up 5 bases; unmatched junction bases: 2. The CDR3 spells CASSEDRGIDTQYF. The CDR3, as DNA: TGTGCCAGCAGTGAAGACAGGGGGATAGATACGCAGTATTTT. The full variable domain, completed using reference TRBV2 and TRBJ2-3, is EPEVTQTPSHQVTQMGQEVILRCVPISNHLYFYWYRQILGQKVEFLVSFYNNEISEKSEIFDDQFSVERPDGSNFTLKIRSTKLEDSAMYFCASSEDRGIDTQYFGPGTRLTVL.

The gene calls are TRBV7-2 and TRBJ2-7; D possibly corresponds to TRBD2 (6 bases). The CDR3 consists of 15 residues. The germline gives CDR1 SGHTA, CDR2 FQGNSA. V shed 0 bases and J shed 3 bases, with 12 bases lying between them. The CDR3 loop is CASSLALGGIYEQYF. CDR3 in DNA: TGTGCCAGCAGCTTAGCCTTGGGGGGTATCTACGAGCAGTACTTC.

The genes are TRBV19 and TRBJ1-2; D call uncertain. V was trimmed by 0 bases and J by 2 bases, leaving 4 bases between them. The germline CDR1 and CDR2 sequences are LNHDA and SQIVND (reference sequence). The CDR3 consists of 13 residues. The CDR3 DNA follows: TGTGCCAGTAGTATAGACGGGAACTATGGCTACACCTTC. This codes for CASSIDGNYGYTF.

This rearrangement joins TRBV15 to TRBJ1-4; possibly TRBD1 for D (5 bases). The germline CDR1 and CDR2 sequences are LNHNV and YYDKDF (reference sequence). V gave up 9 bases and J gave up 3 bases, with 8 bases separating them. The CDR3 covers 12 residues. The CDR3 spells CATSGSNEKLFF. The CDR3 nucleotides are TGTGCCACTTCAGGGTCTAATGAAAAACTGTTTTTT. Full variable domain (remainder filled in from reference TRBV15 and TRBJ1-4): DAMVIQNPRYQVTQFGKPVTLSCSQTLNHNVMYWYQQKSSQAPKLLFHYYDKDFNNEADTPDNFQSRRPNTSFCFLDIRSPGLGDTAMYLCATSGSNEKLFFGSGTQLSVL.